This TCR beta chain is from a study of cytomegalovirus exposure and HLA in healthy donors. Libraries were prepared by immunoSEQ multiplex PCR; TCRdb keeps only in-frame clonotypes and omits some of them. The data hold fewer than 200,000 clones, with roughly 86% observed a single time. Germline V gene lookup returns CDR1 MNHNY and CDR2 SVGAGI (reference sequence). CDR3 length: 10 residues. The source of this sequence is a man between 18 and 35 years old in good health and CMV-seropositive. Sequencing used PBMCs. The gene calls are TRBV6-6 and TRBJ2-1; TRBD2 might be the D (6 bases). The CDR3 spells CGLEGLEQFF. CDR3 bases: TGTGGTCTCGAGGGACTTGAGCAGTTCTTC.